This TCR beta chain came from a study of T-cell memory formation after mild COVID-19. Study in general: TCR clustering was largely donor specific. Study-wide findings and caveats: Largely, contracting CD4+ clones fell within CM and EM, and contracting CD8+ clones within EMRA. Later expanders leaned CD4+, whereas clones that contracted between day 15 and 85 were balanced CD4/CD8.

Points on this clonotype: The antigen remains unidentified.

Employing constant-segment primers, 5'RACE generated TCR alpha and TCR beta cDNA libraries bearing sample barcodes and UMIs. TCRdb itself ran the 5' RACE reads through MiXCR, one entry per CDR3 protein. The table has around 300,000 distinct CDR3 sequences, roughly 8.2% seen once; the top ten hold about 20%. With 5 bases clipped from V and 2 bases from J, the junction kept 8 bases outside the gene matches. The CDR3 loop spans 15 amino acids. CDR1 is SGHVS and CDR2 is FQNEAQ in the germline V gene. Sequenced sample: PBMCs or a T cell subset sorted from them (not recorded which). This clonotype was sampled from a man aged 18-30 years who had mild COVID-19 (a few samples of this study predate the infection). Cell type and time point are not known. The genes are TRBV7-8 and TRBJ2-5, with 7 bases matching TRBD2. The CDR3, as DNA: TGTGCCAGCAGCCGTCGGGGGGATACTCAAGAGACCCAGTACTTC. As protein: CASSRRGDTQETQYF.